This entry lists 25 T cell receptor beta chains sequenced from one sample in a study of cytomegalovirus exposure and HLA in healthy donors. Researchers ran the PCR with 60 Vbeta and 13 Jbeta primers. Sequencing was performed with immunoSEQ multiplex PCR; in TCRdb, only in-frame clones are kept and a portion is missing. The repertoire holds about 220,000 clones, approximately 82% seen once, with roughly 0.62% in the top ten. Sequences were obtained from PBMCs. The receptor set was obtained from a man aged 18 to 29 in good health and CMV-seronegative.

V is TRBV27 and J is TRBJ1-5; 8 positions match TRBD1. The germline gives CDR1 MNHEY, CDR2 SMNVEV (reference sequence). Losses at the gene ends were 2 bases for V and 6 bases for J; bases not matched to a gene: 6. The CDR3 runs 15 residues. The CDR3 DNA sequence: TGTGCCAGCAGTTTAGGGCCAGGGGGCGTTCAGCCCCAGCATTTT. Encoded protein: CASSLGPGGVQPQHF.

The rearrangement uses TRBV19 and TRBJ1-5, with D possibly being TRBD1 (6 bases). The V end lost 3 bases, the J end lost 2 bases, and 8 bases lay between the germline ends. This CDR3 is 14 amino acids long. The V gene's germline CDR1 is LNHDA and CDR2 SQIVND (reference sequence). The CDR3 DNA is TGTGCCAGTAGTATTCCAGGGGGCAATCAGCCCCAGCATTTT. Translation: CASSIPGGNQPQHF.

The CDR3 loop reads CASSGELGTQYF. The DNA for the CDR3 is TGTGCCAGCAGCGGGGAGCTGGGTACGCAGTATTTT. The chain employs TRBV7-9 and TRBJ2-3; the D gene is possibly TRBD2 (5 bases). Germline V lookup: CDR1 SEHNR, CDR2 FQNEAQ (reference sequence). The V gene lost 5 bases and the J gene lost 8 bases, with 11 bases spanning the gap. This CDR3 is 12 amino acids long.

The rearrangement joins TRBV27 to TRBJ2-1; TRBD1 aligns across 7 bases. The CDR3 totals 12 residues. The V gene's germline CDR1 is MNHEY and CDR2 SMNVEV (reference sequence). The ends lost 6 bases at V and 7 bases at J; junction bases unmatched: 3. CDR3 sequence (DNA): TGTGCCAGCAGGACAGGGTTGAATGAGCAGTTCTTC. Its translation: CASRTGLNEQFF.

The chain combines TRBV7-9 with TRBJ1-2, with a possible D match to TRBD1 (6 bases). The CDR3 consists of 15 residues. Germline V lookup: CDR1 SEHNR, CDR2 FQNEAQ (reference sequence). V was trimmed by 5 bases and J by 5 bases, leaving 18 bases between them. CDR3 sequence: CASSPSWDKDYGYTF. In DNA form, the CDR3 reads TGTGCCAGCAGCCCTAGCTGGGACAAAGATTATGGCTACACCTTC.

The CDR3 here is CASSSRLAGGGTQYF. The CDR3 DNA is TGTGCCAGCAGTTCGCGACTAGCGGGAGGTGGGACCCAGTACTTC. J is TRBJ2-5 and V is TRBV6-5; TRBD2 agrees at 13 bases. This CDR3 is built from 15 residues. V gave up 4 bases and J gave up 7 bases; unmatched junction bases: 6. The V gene's germline CDR1 is MNHEY and CDR2 SVGAGI.

The rearrangement links TRBV15 to TRBJ2-5, with D possibly matching TRBD1 (5 bases). V was cut by 3 bases and J by 5 bases, with 19 bases left in between. The CDR3 has 16 amino acids. Germline V gene sequence: CDR1 LNHNV, CDR2 YYDKDF (reference sequence). The DNA for the CDR3 is TGTGCCACCAGCAGGGGCCGACAGTTGAGGTCGGAGACCCAGTACTTC. Translating it yields CATSRGRQLRSETQYF.

This clone was observed a few times. The rearrangement uses TRBV6-1 and TRBJ2-7; 9 positions match TRBD1. Germline values: CDR1 MNHNS, CDR2 SASEGT. V trimming: 7 bases; J trimming: 6 bases; junction bases outside the gene matches: 7. The CDR3 extends over 13 amino acids. The CDR3 reads CASNRDRVSEQYF. The CDR3 DNA reads as TGTGCCAGCAACCGGGACAGGGTATCCGAGCAGTACTTC.

This chain uses TRBV5-1 with TRBJ1-2; 7 bases agree with TRBD1. The CDR3 extends over 13 amino acids. The junction had 2 bases not matched to a gene; V was cut back by 0 bases and J by 6 bases. Per germline, CDR1 SGHRS and CDR2 YFSETQ. The CDR3 reads CASSLVQGDGYTF. The DNA of the CDR3 is TGCGCCAGCAGCTTGGTCCAGGGGGATGGCTACACCTTC.

The J gene is TRBJ1-1, the V gene TRBV11-3, with 8 bases aligning to TRBD1. Per germline, CDR1 SGHNT and CDR2 YENEEA. V shed 5 bases and J 4 bases; nucleotides not matched to a gene: 6. This CDR3 region has 14 residues. CDR3 in DNA: TGTGCCAGCAGCCCAGGGGGCGCCGGCACTGAAGCTTTCTTT. Protein product: CASSPGGAGTEAFF.

The chain joins TRBV10-3 to TRBJ2-7; D remains unclear. Germline assignment: CDR1 ENHRY and CDR2 SYGVKD. V was shortened by 3 bases and J by 3 bases, with 3 bases between the two germline ends. The CDR3 is made up of 11 amino acids. The CDR3 DNA reads TGTGCCATCAGTGATTACTACGAGCAGTACTTC. This codes for CAISDYYEQYF.

CDR3 loop: CASSRTGEIQYF. The DNA of the CDR3 is TGTGCCAGCAGTCGTACAGGGGAAATTCAGTACTTC. V gene TRBV7-9 combines with J gene TRBJ2-4; 7 nucleotides agree with TRBD1. This CDR3 spans 12 amino acids. Germline V gene data show CDR1 as SEHNR and CDR2 as FQNEAQ (reference sequence). Germline trimming cut 6 bases from V and 10 bases from J; bases unmatched to any gene: 6.

The chain joins TRBV9 to TRBJ2-1; TRBD2 matches 13 bases. Germline assignment: CDR1 SGDLS and CDR2 YYNGEE. The CDR3 totals 15 residues. Losses at the gene ends were 2 bases for V and 6 bases for J; bases not matched to a gene: 2. In DNA, the CDR3 is TGTGCCAGCAGCGTGGGACTAGCGGGGTCCAATGAGCAGTTCTTC. It encodes CASSVGLAGSNEQFF.

V gene TRBV19 combines with J gene TRBJ1-1, with 10 positions matching TRBD1. The J segment lost 4 bases and the V segment lost 4 bases, leaving 6 bases of the junction unmatched. Germline V gene sequence: CDR1 LNHDA, CDR2 SQIVND (reference sequence). This CDR3 is 15 amino acids long. CDR3 loop: CASSTYGDRGTEAFF. The CDR3, as DNA: TGTGCCAGTAGTACCTACGGGGACAGGGGCACTGAAGCTTTCTTT.

The genes are TRBV15 and TRBJ2-7; D call uncertain. V gave up 3 bases and J gave up 4 bases, with 7 bases separating them. This CDR3 spans 12 amino acids. CDR1 is LNHNV and CDR2 is YYDKDF in the germline V gene (reference sequence). The CDR3, as DNA: TGTGCCACCAGCAGGTCCGGGTACGAGCAGTACTTC. This gives the protein CATSRSGYEQYF.

The genes are TRBV5-4 and TRBJ2-7, with TRBD2 matching 8 bases. J lost 5 bases, V lost 4 bases, and 14 bases had no gene match. The CDR3 covers 16 residues. The germline V gene has CDR1 SGHNT and CDR2 YYREEE (reference sequence). CDR3 coding DNA: TGTGCCAGCAGCCTTCTCGTCTCGGGAGGGCCCGACGAGCAGTACTTC. Protein product: CASSLLVSGGPDEQYF.

The chain recombines TRBV6-1 with TRBJ2-5, with 7 bases that match TRBD1. The end of the DNA fits TRBJ2-7 better, so the J call may be wrong. The germline CDR1 and CDR2 sequences are MNHNS and SASEGT. The CDR3 is 15 amino acids. CDR3 in DNA: TGTGCCAGCAGTGAAGGGACAGGTCGCGCCTACGAGCAGTACTTC. Its translation: CASSEGTGRAYEQYF.

V usage is TRBV10-3 and J usage is TRBJ1-2; D remains ambiguous. The CDR3 consists of 13 residues. Trimming left V 9 bases short and J 2 bases short, with 13 bases between. The V gene's germline CDR1 is ENHRY and CDR2 SYGVKD. The CDR3 region has the DNA TGTGCCATTCACTCGCTGAGCAACTATGGCTACACCTTC. As protein: CAIHSLSNYGYTF.

With respect to this clone: This specimen includes other DNA sequences encoding the same CDR3. The chain couples TRBV28 to TRBJ1-4; no definite D call. This CDR3 is built from 13 residues. CDR1 is MDHEN and CDR2 is SYDVKM in the germline V gene. The ends were cut back, 6 bases at V and 5 bases at J, with 10 bases in the middle. The chain's CDR3 is CASSPGGNEKLFF. The CDR3 bases are TGTGCCAGCAGCCCGGGTGGGAATGAAAAACTGTTTTTT.

This clone appeared a few times. The genes are TRBV15 and TRBJ1-5, with no clear D. Trimming left V 0 bases short and J 7 bases short, with 10 bases between. There are 14 residues in the CDR3. CDR1 is LNHNV and CDR2 is YYDKDF in the germline V gene (reference sequence). The CDR3 loop reads CATSREGSRQPQHF. In nucleotides, the CDR3 is TGTGCCACCAGCAGAGAGGGCTCAAGACAGCCCCAGCATTTT.

The V gene is TRBV6-1, the J gene TRBJ1-2; perhaps TRBD1 as D (6 bases). This CDR3 is built from 13 residues. The germline gives CDR1 MNHNS, CDR2 SASEGT. V dropped 4 bases and J dropped 4 bases, with 10 bases sitting between them. The CDR3 sequence is CASSGGQLYGYTF. The DNA for the CDR3 is TGTGCCAGCAGTGGGGGGCAGCTCTATGGCTACACCTTC.

The chain combines TRBV27 with TRBJ1-2; D ambiguous. V was clipped by 6 bases and J by 0 bases, with 14 bases between them. Germline V gene lookup returns CDR1 MNHEY and CDR2 SMNVEV (reference sequence). The CDR3 consists of 15 residues. CDR3 region: CASSPRTRANYGYTF. In DNA form, the CDR3 reads TGTGCCAGCAGCCCCAGGACTAGAGCTAACTATGGCTACACCTTC.

This clone was recorded once. V gene TRBV27 combines with J gene TRBJ1-1, with D possibly TRBD1 on 6 matching bases. V lost 5 bases and J lost 9, with 16 bases in between. This CDR3 is 13 amino acids long. CDR1 and CDR2 (germline): MNHEY, SMNVEV (reference sequence). CDR3 residues: CASSPAHRDKAFF. DNA of the CDR3: TGTGCCAGCAGTCCAGCGCACAGGGATAAAGCTTTCTTT.

The V and J genes are TRBV6-1 and TRBJ2-5, with 7 bases matching TRBD1. The better agreement between TRBJ2-7 and the DNA end casts doubt on the J call. CDR3 size: 14 residues. Germline CDR1 is MNHNS and CDR2 is SASEGT. This CDR3 is CASSPDRASYEQYF. The DNA of the CDR3 is TGTGCCAGCAGTCCAGACAGGGCCTCCTACGAGCAGTACTTC.

The chain carries TRBV11-1 and TRBJ2-5; D may be TRBD2 (6 bases). The CDR3 consists of 14 residues. V gave up 3 bases and J gave up 5 bases, with 13 bases separating them. Germline V gene sequence: CDR1 SGHAT, CDR2 FQDESV (reference sequence). The CDR3 loop is CASSFGTGVETQYF. The DNA of the CDR3 is TGTGCCAGCAGCTTTGGGACTGGGGTGGAGACCCAGTACTTC.